This T cell receptor beta chain was identified in a study of CD8+ T cells in alopecia areata. On the study more broadly: The study gave tofacitinib for 6 to 18 months, then 6 months off drug.

Per germline, CDR1 SGHTA and CDR2 FQGNSA. V was pared by 3 bases and J by 5 bases, with 8 bases between. The CDR3 extends over 13 amino acids. As the sequencing template, cDNA was produced by extracting RNA and reverse transcribing it. Libraries were prepared by immunoSEQ multiplex PCR; TCRdb keeps only in-frame clonotypes and omits some of them. The table includes fewer than 250,000 clones, around 62% detected once. The source material was CD4+ T cells sorted from blood, sampled at week 0. The chain couples TRBV7-2 to TRBJ1-5; no clear D gene. The TCR was taken from a human donor with alopecia areata. Here the CDR3 reads CASSFTRDQPQHF. CDR3 coding DNA: TGTGCCAGCAGCTTCACAAGAGATCAGCCCCAGCATTTT.